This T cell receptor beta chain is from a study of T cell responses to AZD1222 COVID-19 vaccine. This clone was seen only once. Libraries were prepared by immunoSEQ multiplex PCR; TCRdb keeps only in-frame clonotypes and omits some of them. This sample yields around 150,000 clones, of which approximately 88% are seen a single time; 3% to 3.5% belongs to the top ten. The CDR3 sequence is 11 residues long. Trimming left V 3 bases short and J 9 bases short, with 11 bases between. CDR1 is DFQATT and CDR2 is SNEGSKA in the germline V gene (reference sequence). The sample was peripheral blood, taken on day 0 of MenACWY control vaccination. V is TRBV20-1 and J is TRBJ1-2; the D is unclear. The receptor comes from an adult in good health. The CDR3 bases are TGCAGTGCTAGCCAACAGAGGCGCTACACCTTC. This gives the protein CSASQQRRYTF.